This is a list of T cell receptor beta chains from one sample in a study of T cell repertoires in cytomegalovirus infection. From the reads, TCRdb called clonotypes with MiXCR, one entry per CDR3 protein. The sample contains under 850,000 distinct CDR3 sequences, about 33% of which appear only once. The antigens these receptors bind are not known. Here the sequenced sample was cultured PBMCs, taken from culture after CMV antigen stimulation. The source of these receptors is a human donor in good health (CMV status not recorded). Some clones in this sample may be carry-over from other donors' samples. Each CDR3 is given with its conserved first and last residue. Each record gives: CDR3 DNA, CDR3 protein, V gene, J gene, D gene, clone size. D genes are given only for firm matches. The size field is filled for only some rows; it gives once, few, many or a size class.

cdr3_nt: TGTGCCAGTAGTATAACAGGGTTCGGGACTAACTATGGCTACACCTTC
cdr3_aa: CASSITGFGTNYGYTF
v_call: TRBV19
j_call: TRBJ1-2
d_call: -
clone_size: -

cdr3_nt: TGTGCCAGCAGGCCGGCCGTACTGAACACTGAAGCTTTCTTT
cdr3_aa: CASRPAVLNTEAFF
v_call: TRBV6-6
j_call: TRBJ1-1
d_call: -
clone_size: few

cdr3_nt: TGTGCCAGCAGCTTGGTTTACCGAGGGGAGCAGTTCTTC
cdr3_aa: CASSLVYRGEQFF
v_call: TRBV5-5
j_call: TRBJ2-1
d_call: -
clone_size: few

cdr3_nt: TGTGCCAGCAGTTACGGGTACCGACTCGGGGAGCTGTTTTTT
cdr3_aa: CASSYGYRLGELFF
v_call: TRBV6-6
j_call: TRBJ2-2
d_call: -
clone_size: few

cdr3_nt: TGTGCCAGCAGTTTTGGAGGGATTGAGCAGTTCTTC
cdr3_aa: CASSFGGIEQFF
v_call: TRBV27
j_call: TRBJ2-1
d_call: -
clone_size: -

cdr3_nt: TGTGCCAGCAGCTTTAGTGGGATGAGGTCCTACGAGCAGTACTTC
cdr3_aa: CASSFSGMRSYEQYF
v_call: TRBV7-2
j_call: TRBJ2-7
d_call: -
clone_size: few

cdr3_nt: TGTGCCAGCTCACCACAGGGGATGAGTGAAAAACTGTTTTTT
cdr3_aa: CASSPQGMSEKLFF
v_call: TRBV18
j_call: TRBJ1-4
d_call: -
clone_size: -

cdr3_nt: TGTGCCAGCAGTTACTCGGTGGAGACTGAAGCTTTCTTT
cdr3_aa: CASSYSVETEAFF
v_call: TRBV6-5
j_call: TRBJ1-1
d_call: -
clone_size: few

cdr3_nt: TGTGCCAGTAGTGGAGAGACAGCAAGCAATCAGCCCCAGCATTTT
cdr3_aa: CASSGETASNQPQHF
v_call: TRBV19
j_call: TRBJ1-5
d_call: -
clone_size: few

cdr3_nt: TGTGCCAGCAGCTTAGTAGAAGTTGAAGCTTTCTTT
cdr3_aa: CASSLVEVEAFF
v_call: TRBV7-9
j_call: TRBJ1-1
d_call: -
clone_size: few

cdr3_nt: TGTGCCAGCAGCTCTCAGAGGAACACTGAAGCTTTCTTT
cdr3_aa: CASSSQRNTEAFF
v_call: TRBV7-2
j_call: TRBJ1-1
d_call: -
clone_size: many

cdr3_nt: TGTGCCAGCAGGCCGGGACTAGAGGAGACCCAGTACTTC
cdr3_aa: CASRPGLEETQYF
v_call: TRBV6-2/TRBV6-3
j_call: TRBJ2-5
d_call: TRBD2
clone_size: -

cdr3_nt: TGTGCCAGCAGCTTAGACGCAGGGCTAAGACTATATGGCTACACCTTC
cdr3_aa: CASSLDAGLRLYGYTF
v_call: TRBV7-8
j_call: TRBJ1-2
d_call: -
clone_size: many

cdr3_nt: TGTGCCAGCGGATACAGGGGAAAGCAAGAGACCCAGTACTTC
cdr3_aa: CASGYRGKQETQYF
v_call: TRBV6-1
j_call: TRBJ2-5
d_call: TRBD1
clone_size: -

cdr3_nt: TGTGCCAGCAGCTTAGGCCGGCCCGGGGAGCTGTTTTTT
cdr3_aa: CASSLGRPGELFF
v_call: TRBV7-2
j_call: TRBJ2-2
d_call: -
clone_size: many

cdr3_nt: TGTGCCATCTCTTCCCGGGGGAGCTCCTACAATGAGCAGTTCTTC
cdr3_aa: CAISSRGSSYNEQFF
v_call: TRBV10-3
j_call: TRBJ2-1
d_call: -
clone_size: few

cdr3_nt: TGTGCCAGCAGCGCTGACAGCCACTATGGCTACACCTTC
cdr3_aa: CASSADSHYGYTF
v_call: TRBV7-2
j_call: TRBJ1-2
d_call: -
clone_size: many

cdr3_nt: TGTGCCTGGAGTCAAACAGGACTTTACAATGAGCAGTTCTTC
cdr3_aa: CAWSQTGLYNEQFF
v_call: TRBV30
j_call: TRBJ2-1
d_call: -
clone_size: once

cdr3_nt: TGTGCCAGCAGTGAATGGGCTCTGAGAGGCAATCAGCCCCAGCATTTT
cdr3_aa: CASSEWALRGNQPQHF
v_call: TRBV6-1
j_call: TRBJ1-5
d_call: -
clone_size: -

cdr3_nt: TGTGCCAGCAGTTTGGATGGCAGGGGGGGCAATCAGCCCCAGCATTTT
cdr3_aa: CASSLDGRGGNQPQHF
v_call: TRBV12-3/TRBV12-4
j_call: TRBJ1-5
d_call: TRBD1
clone_size: few

cdr3_nt: TGTGCCAGCAGCTTAGCGAAGGGCGGCTACACCTTC
cdr3_aa: CASSLAKGGYTF
v_call: TRBV7-2
j_call: TRBJ1-2
d_call: -
clone_size: -

cdr3_nt: TGTGCCAGCAGCTTAGGGATTAGCGGGAGGGCAGTCGATGAGCAGTTCTTC
cdr3_aa: CASSLGISGRAVDEQFF
v_call: TRBV7-2
j_call: TRBJ2-1
d_call: TRBD2
clone_size: many

cdr3_nt: TGTGCCAGCAGCTACGGGCAGGGAGAAAACATTCAGTACTTC
cdr3_aa: CASSYGQGENIQYF
v_call: TRBV7-9
j_call: TRBJ2-4
d_call: -
clone_size: -

cdr3_nt: TGTGCCAGCGGAATTAACTCCTACAATGAGCAGTTCTTC
cdr3_aa: CASGINSYNEQFF
v_call: TRBV7-2
j_call: TRBJ2-1
d_call: -
clone_size: -

cdr3_nt: TGTGCCAGCTCACCAGAGGGACAGGGCTCTGGCTACACCTTC
cdr3_aa: CASSPEGQGSGYTF
v_call: TRBV18
j_call: TRBJ1-2
d_call: TRBD1
clone_size: -

cdr3_nt: TGTGCTAGTGGTTTGGGACGTCTCGGGGGCTACACCTTC
cdr3_aa: CASGLGRLGGYTF
v_call: TRBV12-5
j_call: TRBJ1-2
d_call: -
clone_size: -

cdr3_nt: TGTGCCAGCAGCTTGACCGGAATCCCTGGAAACACCATATATTTT
cdr3_aa: CASSLTGIPGNTIYF
v_call: TRBV7-7
j_call: TRBJ1-3
d_call: -
clone_size: few